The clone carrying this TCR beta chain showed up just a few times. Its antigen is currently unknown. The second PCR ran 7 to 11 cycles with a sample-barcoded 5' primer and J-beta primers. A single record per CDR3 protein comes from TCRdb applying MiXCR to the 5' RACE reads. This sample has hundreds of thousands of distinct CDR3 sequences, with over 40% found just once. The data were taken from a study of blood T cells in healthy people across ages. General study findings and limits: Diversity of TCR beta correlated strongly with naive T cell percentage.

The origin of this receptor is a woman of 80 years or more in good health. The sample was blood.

Here the CDR3 reads CASSSTTGTEFNEQFF. CDR3 nucleotide sequence: TGTGCCAGCAGCTCGACCACCGGGACAGAATTTAATGAGCAGTTCTTC. V gene TRBV7-9 combines with J gene TRBJ2-1; 7 bases line up with TRBD1. Germline V gene lookup returns CDR1 SEHNR and CDR2 FQNEAQ (reference sequence). V gave up 4 bases and J gave up 7 bases; unmatched junction bases: 13. This CDR3 spans 16 amino acids.